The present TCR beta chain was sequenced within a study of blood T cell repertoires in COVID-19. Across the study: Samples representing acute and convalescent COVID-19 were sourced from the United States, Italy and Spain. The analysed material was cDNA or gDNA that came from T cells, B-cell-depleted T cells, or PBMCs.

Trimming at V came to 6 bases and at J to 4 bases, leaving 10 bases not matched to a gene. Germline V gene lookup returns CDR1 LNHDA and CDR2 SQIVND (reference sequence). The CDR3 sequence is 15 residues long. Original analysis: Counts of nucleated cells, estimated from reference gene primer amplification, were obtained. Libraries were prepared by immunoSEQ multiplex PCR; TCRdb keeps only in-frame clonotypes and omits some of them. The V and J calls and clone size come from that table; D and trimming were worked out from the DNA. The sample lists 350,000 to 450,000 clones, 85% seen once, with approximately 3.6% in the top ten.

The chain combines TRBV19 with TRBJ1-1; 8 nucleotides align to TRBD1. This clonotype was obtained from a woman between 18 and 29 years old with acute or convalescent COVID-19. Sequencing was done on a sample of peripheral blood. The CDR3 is CASSPHGQGLTEAFF. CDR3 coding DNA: TGTGCCAGTAGCCCGCACGGACAGGGCCTCACTGAAGCTTTCTTT.